This is a list of T cell receptor beta chains from one sample in a study of CD8+ T cells in alopecia areata. Here immunoSEQ multiplex PCR was the method, and the copy in TCRdb shows in-frame clones only, minus some. The repertoire holds 250,000 to 300,000 clones, with over 45% as singletons. The input for sequencing was CD4+ T cells sorted from blood, taken at week 24, from a patient treated with tofacitinib. All receptors come from a human donor with alopecia areata. CDR3s include the opening cysteine and the closing phenylalanine or tryptophan. A D gene is named only where the DNA matches it firmly. Size values are once, few and many counts, or a class for expanded clones, and some rows have none.

v_call: TRBV30; d_call: .; clone_size: .; j_call: TRBJ2-1; cdr3_aa: CAYEADRYNEQFF; cdr3_nt: TGTGCCTATGAAGCGGACCGCTACAATGAGCAGTTCTTC
v_call: TRBV4-1; d_call: .; clone_size: .; j_call: TRBJ1-3; cdr3_aa: CASSQGGARSSGNTIYF; cdr3_nt: TGCGCCAGCAGCCAAGGGGGAGCCCGATCCTCTGGAAACACCATATATTTT
v_call: TRBV9; d_call: .; clone_size: .; j_call: TRBJ1-2; cdr3_aa: CASSIGGQRTNYGYTF; cdr3_nt: TGTGCCAGCAGCATCGGGGGGCAGAGAACTAACTATGGCTACACCTTC
v_call: TRBV23-1; d_call: .; clone_size: .; j_call: TRBJ1-2; cdr3_aa: CARLPQKAF; cdr3_nt: TGCGCCAGATTACCCCAGAAAGCCTTC
v_call: TRBV9; d_call: .; clone_size: .; j_call: TRBJ1-5; cdr3_aa: CASSAGTTGQPQHF; cdr3_nt: TGTGCCAGCAGCGCCGGGACAACGGGACAGCCCCAGCATTTT
v_call: TRBV6-5; d_call: TRBD2; clone_size: few; j_call: TRBJ2-5; cdr3_aa: CASSYVRGAETQYF; cdr3_nt: TGTGCCAGCAGTTACGTGCGGGGGGCGGAGACCCAGTACTTC
v_call: TRBV2; d_call: .; clone_size: once; j_call: TRBJ1-2; cdr3_aa: CASTPPGSHGYTF; cdr3_nt: TGTGCCAGCACCCCACCAGGGTCTCATGGCTACACCTTC
v_call: TRBV4-3; d_call: TRBD2; clone_size: .; j_call: TRBJ2-4; cdr3_aa: CASSQEASGWDIQYF; cdr3_nt: TGCGCCAGCAGCCAGGAGGCTAGCGGGTGGGACATTCAGTACTTC
v_call: TRBV7-9; d_call: .; clone_size: .; j_call: TRBJ1-1; cdr3_aa: CASSLVTVNTEAFF; cdr3_nt: TGTGCCAGCAGCTTAGTAACGGTCAACACTGAAGCTTTCTTT
v_call: TRBV7-3; d_call: TRBD1; clone_size: .; j_call: TRBJ2-3; cdr3_aa: CASSLTPDRGEDTQYF; cdr3_nt: TGTGCCAGCAGCTTAACGCCCGACAGGGGAGAGGATACGCAGTATTTT
v_call: TRBV7-2; d_call: .; clone_size: .; j_call: TRBJ1-2; cdr3_aa: CASHRTPEGGYTF; cdr3_nt: TGTGCCAGCCACCGGACTCCAGAAGGTGGCTACACCTTC
v_call: TRBV25-1; d_call: .; clone_size: few; j_call: TRBJ2-1; cdr3_aa: CASSGLEYWDNEQFF; cdr3_nt: TGTGCCAGCAGTGGCCTGGAGTATTGGGACAATGAGCAGTTCTTC
v_call: TRBV6-5; d_call: .; clone_size: .; j_call: TRBJ1-6; cdr3_aa: CATQAETYNSPLHF; cdr3_nt: TGTGCCACCCAGGCGGAGACCTATAATTCACCCCTCCACTTT
v_call: TRBV30; d_call: .; clone_size: few; j_call: TRBJ2-2; cdr3_aa: CATYGGPDTGELFF; cdr3_nt: TGTGCTACTTACGGGGGGCCGGACACCGGGGAGCTGTTTTTT